Each of the 5 T cell receptor beta chains below was sequenced from the same sample in a study of cytomegalovirus exposure and HLA in healthy donors. The PCR made use of 60 Vbeta and 13 Jbeta primers. Sequencing used immunoSEQ multiplex PCR; TCRdb keeps in-frame clones, though not all of them. The sample records about 120,000 clones, under 90% being singletons. The sequencing sample was made of PBMCs. These receptors were obtained from a female donor in good health and CMV-seropositive.

The rearrangement links TRBV7-9 to TRBJ1-6; maybe TRBD1 (6 bases). CDR3 length: 15 residues. The germline gives CDR1 SEHNR, CDR2 FQNEAQ (reference sequence). Trimming removed 2 bases at V and 7 bases at J, with 12 bases between. Written as DNA, the CDR3 is TGTGCCAGCAGCTTAAGGGGGTCCGAAAATTCACCCCTCCACTTT. Translating it yields CASSLRGSENSPLHF.

V and J are TRBV10-1 and TRBJ2-1; maybe TRBD1 (5 bases). Germline-derived CDR1 and CDR2 are WNHNN and SYGVQD (reference sequence). The CDR3 is 14 residues long. The V gene lost 2 bases and the J gene lost 5 bases, with 10 bases spanning the gap. This CDR3 reads CASSEGHGDNEQFF. The CDR3 DNA is TGCGCCAGCAGTGAGGGACACGGAGACAATGAGCAGTTCTTC.

This clone has more than one count but fewer than ten. The chain recombines TRBV11-2 with TRBJ2-6; D is perhaps TRBD1 (5 bases). The CDR3 loop spans 18 amino acids. Trimming shortened V by 5 bases and J by 3 bases, and 20 bases separated the two germline ends. Germline CDR1 is SGHAT and CDR2 is FQNNGV. The CDR3 protein is CASSPPGATLFGANVLTF. DNA of the CDR3: TGTGCCAGCAGCCCGCCTGGGGCGACCCTTTTTGGGGCCAACGTCCTGACTTTC.

The chain joins TRBV10-3 to TRBJ2-5; 9 bases are a match to TRBD2. The CDR3 is 13 residues long. The J segment lost 0 bases and the V segment lost 9 bases, leaving 2 bases of the junction unmatched. The germline gives CDR1 ENHRY, CDR2 SYGVKD. The CDR3 is CAMASGDQETQYF. CDR3 coding DNA: TGTGCCATGGCTAGCGGGGACCAAGAGACCCAGTACTTC.

This chain joins TRBV7-3 and TRBJ1-1, with D perhaps TRBD1 (5 bases). Germline loops: CDR1 SGHTA, CDR2 FQGTGA. V was pared by 1 base and J by 1 base, with 7 bases between. The CDR3 spans 14 residues. The CDR3 DNA sequence: TGTGCCAGCAGCTTAAACAGGCAGAACACTGAAGCTTTCTTT. This codes for CASSLNRQNTEAFF.